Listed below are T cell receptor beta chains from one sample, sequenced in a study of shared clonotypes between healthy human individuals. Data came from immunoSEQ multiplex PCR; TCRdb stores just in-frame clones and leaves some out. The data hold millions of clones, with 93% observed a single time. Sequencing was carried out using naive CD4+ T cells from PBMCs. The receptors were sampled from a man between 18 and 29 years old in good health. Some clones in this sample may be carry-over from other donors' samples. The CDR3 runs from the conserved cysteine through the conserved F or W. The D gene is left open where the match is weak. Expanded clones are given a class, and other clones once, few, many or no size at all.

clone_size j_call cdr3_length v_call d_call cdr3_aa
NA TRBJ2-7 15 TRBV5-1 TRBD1 CASSSLAGGSYEQYF
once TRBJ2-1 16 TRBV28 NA CASISPAAQTYNEQFF
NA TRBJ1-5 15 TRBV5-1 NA CASSRDSYSNQPQHF
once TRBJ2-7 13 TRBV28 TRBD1 CASRRQGAYEQYF
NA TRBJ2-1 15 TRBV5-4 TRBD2 CASSLSLAGGLEQFF
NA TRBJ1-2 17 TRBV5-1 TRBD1 CASSLDQQGAGVYGYTF
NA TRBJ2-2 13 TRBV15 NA CATSRGLTGELFF
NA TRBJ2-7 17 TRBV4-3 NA CASSQDNVRRTYDEQYF
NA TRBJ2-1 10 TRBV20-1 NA CSASRGEQFF
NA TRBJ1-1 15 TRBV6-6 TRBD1 CASRGQGVRGTEAFF
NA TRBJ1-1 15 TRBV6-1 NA CASEEAGYLNTEAFF